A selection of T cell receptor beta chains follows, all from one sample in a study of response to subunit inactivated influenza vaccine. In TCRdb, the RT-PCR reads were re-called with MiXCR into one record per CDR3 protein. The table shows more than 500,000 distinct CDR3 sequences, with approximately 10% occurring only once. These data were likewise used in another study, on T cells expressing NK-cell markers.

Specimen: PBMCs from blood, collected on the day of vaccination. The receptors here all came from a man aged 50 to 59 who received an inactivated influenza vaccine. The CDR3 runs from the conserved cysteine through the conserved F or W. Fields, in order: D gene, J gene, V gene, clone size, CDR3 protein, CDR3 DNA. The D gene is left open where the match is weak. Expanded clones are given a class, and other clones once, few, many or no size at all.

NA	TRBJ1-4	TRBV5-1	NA	CASSSQALANEKLFF	TGCGCCAGCAGCTCCCAAGCCTTGGCTAATGAAAAACTGTTTTTT
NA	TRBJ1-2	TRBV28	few	CASGQKGGYTF	TGTGCCAGCGGCCAAAAGGGGGGCTACACCTTC
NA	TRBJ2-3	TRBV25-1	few	CASSEYLLTDTQYF	TGTGCCAGCAGTGAATATCTCCTCACAGATACGCAGTATTTT
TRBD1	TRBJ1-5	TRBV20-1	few	CSAVDGQGPYQPQHF	TGCAGTGCTGTGGACGGACAGGGTCCATATCAGCCCCAGCATTTT
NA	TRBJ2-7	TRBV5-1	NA	CASSLEAGVGEQYF	TGCGCCAGCAGCTTGGAGGCAGGGGTAGGGGAGCAGTACTTC
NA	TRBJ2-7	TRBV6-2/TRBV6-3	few	CASSYNTISYEQYF	TGTGCCAGCAGTTACAACACGATTTCCTACGAGCAGTACTTC
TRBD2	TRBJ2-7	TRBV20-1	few	CSARDGTSDYEQYF	TGCAGTGCTAGAGATGGGACTAGTGACTACGAGCAGTACTTC
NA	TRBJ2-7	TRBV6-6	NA	CASSPGPYGRQYF	TGTGCCAGCAGCCCGGGACCGTATGGGAGGCAGTACTTC
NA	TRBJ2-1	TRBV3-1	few	CASSETRSREQFF	TGTGCCAGCAGTGAGACCCGTTCCCGGGAGCAGTTCTTC
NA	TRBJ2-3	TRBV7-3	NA	CASSPDPSPPDAQYF	TGTGCCAGCAGCCCTGACCCGAGCCCCCCAGATGCGCAGTATTTT
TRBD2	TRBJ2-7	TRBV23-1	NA	CASTQNSGRAYEQYF	TGCGCCAGCACCCAAAATAGCGGGAGGGCCTACGAGCAGTACTTC
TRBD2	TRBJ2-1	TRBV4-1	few	CASSQSGLADYNEQFF	TGCGCCAGCAGCCAGTCGGGACTAGCTGACTACAATGAGCAGTTCTTC
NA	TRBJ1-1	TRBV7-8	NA	CASSFLSNTEAFF	TGTGCCAGCAGCTTTCTGAGCAACACTGAAGCTTTCTTT
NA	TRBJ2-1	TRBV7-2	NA	CASSNRQNNEQFF	TGTGCCAGCAGCAACAGACAGAACAATGAGCAGTTCTTC
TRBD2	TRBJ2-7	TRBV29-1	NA	CSVELASGYEQYF	TGCAGCGTTGAACTGGCTAGCGGCTACGAGCAGTACTTC
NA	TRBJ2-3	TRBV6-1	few	CASTGPSFYNTQYF	TGTGCCAGCACAGGGCCCTCCTTTTATAATACGCAGTATTTT
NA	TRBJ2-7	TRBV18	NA	CASSPPRLGASYEQYF	TGTGCCAGCTCACCACCGAGGTTGGGGGCCTCCTACGAGCAGTACTTC
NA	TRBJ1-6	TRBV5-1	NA	CASSLDSPPGDSPLHF	TGCGCCAGCAGCTTGGACAGCCCCCCAGGAGATTCACCCCTCCACTTT
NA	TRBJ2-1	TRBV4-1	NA	CASSQAGGQGYNEQFF	TGCGCCAGCAGCCAAGCAGGAGGGCAAGGCTACAATGAGCAGTTCTTC
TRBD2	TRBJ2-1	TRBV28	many	CASSLGSGGAYNEQFF	TGTGCCAGCAGTTTAGGTAGCGGGGGGGCCTACAATGAGCAGTTCTTC
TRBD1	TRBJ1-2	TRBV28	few	CASSLGQANARGYTF	TGTGCCAGCAGCTTGGGACAGGCCAATGCAAGGGGCTACACCTTC
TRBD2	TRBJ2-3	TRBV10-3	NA	CAINPAGVGTDTQYF	TGTGCCATCAATCCAGCGGGAGTGGGCACAGATACGCAGTATTTT
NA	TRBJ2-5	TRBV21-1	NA	CASSTCRTGGKETQYF	TGTGCCAGCAGCACTTGTAGGACAGGGGGAAAGGAGACCCAGTACTTC
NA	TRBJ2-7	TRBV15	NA	CATSGYKGILPSYEQYF	TGTGCCACCAGCGGATACAAGGGGATTCTCCCTTCCTACGAGCAGTACTTC
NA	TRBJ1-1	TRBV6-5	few	CASSYSTQRGGAEAFF	TGTGCCAGCAGTTACTCAACCCAACGGGGGGGAGCGGAAGCTTTCTTT
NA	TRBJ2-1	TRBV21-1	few	CASSKANGLAGGSVDEQFF	TGTGCCAGCAGCAAAGCGAACGGACTAGCGGGAGGTTCTGTAGATGAGCAGTTCTTC
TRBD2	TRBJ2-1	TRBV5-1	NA	CASSQSGGLGNEQFF	TGCGCCAGCAGCCAGAGCGGGGGGCTGGGCAATGAGCAGTTCTTC
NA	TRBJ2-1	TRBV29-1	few	CSVYGSYNEQFF	TGCAGCGTTTACGGGTCCTACAATGAGCAGTTCTTC
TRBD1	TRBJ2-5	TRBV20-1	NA	CSARDLRGRETQYF	TGCAGTGCTAGAGACTTGAGGGGGCGCGAGACCCAGTACTTC
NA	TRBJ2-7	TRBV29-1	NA	CSVASYRAGYEQYF	TGCAGCGTGGCCTCGTACAGGGCCGGCTACGAGCAGTACTTC
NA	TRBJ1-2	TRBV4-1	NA	CASSHDPGATNYGYTF	TGCGCCAGCAGCCACGATCCAGGGGCGACTAACTATGGCTACACCTTC
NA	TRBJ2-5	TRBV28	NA	CASSSGTPKETQYF	TGTGCCAGCAGTTCCGGGACTCCCAAAGAGACCCAGTACTTC